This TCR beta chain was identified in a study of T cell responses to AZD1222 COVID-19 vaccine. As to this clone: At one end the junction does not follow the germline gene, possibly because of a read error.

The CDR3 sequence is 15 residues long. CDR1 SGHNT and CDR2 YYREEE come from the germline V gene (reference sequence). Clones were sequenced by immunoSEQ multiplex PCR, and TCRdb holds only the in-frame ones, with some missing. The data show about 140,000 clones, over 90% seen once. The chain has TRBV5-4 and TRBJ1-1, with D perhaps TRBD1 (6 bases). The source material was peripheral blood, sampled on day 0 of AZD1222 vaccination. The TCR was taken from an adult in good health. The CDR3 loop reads CASRLGTGLNTEAFF. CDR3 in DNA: TGTGCCAGCAGATTGGGAACAGGGCTGAACACTGAAGCTTTCTTT.